This TCR beta chain was sequenced during a study of shared clonotypes between healthy human individuals. This CDR3 spans 14 amino acids. Germline lookup yields CDR1 SEHNR and CDR2 FQNEAQ (reference sequence). Trimming removed 2 bases at V and 3 bases at J, with 11 bases between. An assay was performed, and its level was deep. Some clones are missing from TCRdb's copy, which holds only in-frame ones; the method was immunoSEQ multiplex PCR. The sample yields approximately 500,000 clones, 60% to 80% seen once. The receptor's source is a woman aged 40 to 50 in good health. Some clones in this sample may be carry-over from other donors' samples. Sequencing was done on a sample of PBMCs. V and J are TRBV7-9 and TRBJ2-7; D remains unclear. The CDR3 spells CASSLTGMNYEQYF. Written as DNA, the CDR3 is TGTGCCAGCAGCTTAACGGGCATGAACTACGAGCAGTACTTC.